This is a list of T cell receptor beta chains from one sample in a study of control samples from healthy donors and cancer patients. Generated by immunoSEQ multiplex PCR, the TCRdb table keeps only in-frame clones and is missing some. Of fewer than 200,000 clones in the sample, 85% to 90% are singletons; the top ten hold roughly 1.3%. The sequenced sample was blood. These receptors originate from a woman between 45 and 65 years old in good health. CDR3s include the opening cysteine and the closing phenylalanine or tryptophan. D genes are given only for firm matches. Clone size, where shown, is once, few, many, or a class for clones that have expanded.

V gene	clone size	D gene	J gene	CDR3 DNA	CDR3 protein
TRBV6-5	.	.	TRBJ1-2	TGTGCCAGCAGCAGGGAAGGGGGTGGCTACACCTTC	CASSREGGGYTF
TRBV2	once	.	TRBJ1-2	TGTGCCAGCAGTGAAGTGGGCAGGGGCCGGGGCTACACCTTC	CASSEVGRGRGYTF
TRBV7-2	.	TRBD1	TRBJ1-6	TGTGCCAGCAGCTCCGCCCCACAGGGGAATAATTCACCCCTCCACTTT	CASSSAPQGNNSPLHF
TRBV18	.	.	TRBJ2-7	TGTGCCAGCTCACCCTCAGGGGGGGGTACCGAGCAGTACTTC	CASSPSGGGTEQYF
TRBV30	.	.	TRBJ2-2	TGTGCCTGGAATCGAGGCGGGGAGCTGTTTTTT	CAWNRGGELFF
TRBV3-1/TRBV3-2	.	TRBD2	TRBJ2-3	TGTGCCAGCAGCCAAGAACGACTTCGGCTAGCGGGAGGGACGGGGGATACGCAGTATTTT	CASSQERLRLAGGTGDTQYF
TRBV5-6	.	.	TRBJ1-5	TGTGCCAGCAGCTTGGCAGGGTCTAGCAATCAGCCCCAGCATTTT	CASSLAGSSNQPQHF
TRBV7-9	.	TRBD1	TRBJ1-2	TGTGCCAGCAGCTTAGTCGGGACAGTAAACTATGGCTACACCTTC	CASSLVGTVNYGYTF
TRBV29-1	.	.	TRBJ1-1	TGCAGCGGAGGACAGACGAACACTGAAGCTTTCTTT	CSGGQTNTEAFF
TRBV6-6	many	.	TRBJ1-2	TGTGCCAGCAGTTACTCAACGGGGCGAGGGGGCTACACCTTC	CASSYSTGRGGYTF
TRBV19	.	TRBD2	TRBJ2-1	TGTGCGGCTAGCGGATTCGATGAGCAGTTCTTC	CAASGFDEQFF
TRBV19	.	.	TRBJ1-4	TGTGCCAGTAGTATAACTAATGAAAAACTGTTTTTT	CASSITNEKLFF
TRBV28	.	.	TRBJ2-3	TGTGCCAGCAGCCGAACCGAAGCGGGCGTCACAGATACGCAGTATTTT	CASSRTEAGVTDTQYF
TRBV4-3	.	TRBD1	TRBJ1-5	TGCGCCAGCAGCCAGGGGACAGATCAGCCCCAGCATTTT	CASSQGTDQPQHF
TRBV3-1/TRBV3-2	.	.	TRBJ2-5	TGTGCCAGCAGCCCTCCGGCGGGGAGGAAAGAGACCCAGTACTTC	CASSPPAGRKETQYF
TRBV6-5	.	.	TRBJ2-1	TGTGCCAGCAGTTACTCTGGGCAGGGGAGACTCAATGAGCAGTTCTTC	CASSYSGQGRLNEQFF
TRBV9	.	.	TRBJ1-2	TGTGCCAGCAGCGTAGCTACCGGTAGTAACTATGGCTACACCTTC	CASSVATGSNYGYTF
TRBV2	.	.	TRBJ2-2	TGTGCCAGCAGAAACCCAGGGAACGTGAACACCGGGGAGCTGTTTTTT	CASRNPGNVNTGELFF
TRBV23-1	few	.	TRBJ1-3	TGCGCCAGCAGTCAATCGAACGGCCGGGTCGGGGGTAACTCTGGAAACACCATATATTTT	CASSQSNGRVGGNSGNTIYF
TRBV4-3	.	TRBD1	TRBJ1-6	TGCGCCAGCAGCCTGGACAGGGGTATCGATTCACCCCTCCACTTT	CASSLDRGIDSPLHF